This T cell receptor (beta chain) was sequenced in a study of blood T cell repertoires in COVID-19. Study at large: Material from acute and convalescent COVID-19 was sourced from the United States, Italy and Spain. T cells, B-cell-depleted T cells, or PBMCs supplied cDNA or gDNA.

In its sample, this clone was seen a few times. Other DNA sequences within the sample encode an identical CDR3. Germline values: CDR1 ENHRY, CDR2 SYGVKD. Losses at the gene ends were 3 bases for V and 10 bases for J; bases not matched to a gene: 6. This CDR3 has 14 amino acids. Original handling: Cell counts per sample came from amplifying reference gene primers. Profiled with immunoSEQ multiplex PCR; TCRdb holds only in-frame clones, not every one. That table supplies the V and J calls and clone size; D and trimming were determined from the DNA. This sample has more than 95,000 clones; roughly nine tenths occur once, and the top ten carry around 8%.

This sequence was found in an older man who had recovered from COVID-19. The sequencing input was peripheral blood. The gene calls are TRBV10-3 and TRBJ1-6; TRBD1 agrees at 7 bases. The CDR3 here is CAISERAGGSPLHF. CDR3 sequence (DNA): TGTGCCATCAGTGAACGGGCAGGGGGATCACCCCTCCACTTT.